A single T cell receptor beta chain is shown here with its context. This entry comes from a study of T cells after somatic rescue of genetic block. Assay used: immunoSEQ multiplex PCR; TCRdb lists only in-frame clones, some missing. This table holds under 150,000 clones, about 90% found once. Germline V gene lookup returns CDR1 LNHDA and CDR2 SQIVND (reference sequence). V lost 3 bases and J lost 1, with 15 bases in between. The CDR3 has 17 residues. Sample: peripheral blood mononuclear cells (PBMCs). J is TRBJ2-2 and V is TRBV19; perhaps TRBD2 as D (5 bases). This TCR was recovered from a woman younger than 35. The DNA for the CDR3 is TGTGCCAGTAGTATTAGGGTGGGGAGCAGGAACACCGGGGAGCTGTTTTTT. Translating gives CASSIRVGSRNTGELFF. Filled out from reference TRBV19 and TRBJ2-2, the complete variable domain reads DGGITQSPKYLFRKEGQNVTLSCEQNLNHDAMYWYRQDPGQGLRLIYYSQIVNDFQKGDIAEGYSVSREKKESFPLTVTSAQKNPTAFYLCASSIRVGSRNTGELFFGEGSRLTVL.